A selection of T cell receptor beta chains follows, all from one sample in a study of cytomegalovirus exposure and HLA in healthy donors. Libraries were prepared by immunoSEQ multiplex PCR; TCRdb keeps only in-frame clonotypes and omits some of them. This table has 130,000 to 150,000 clones, approximately 79% appearing once. The material sequenced was PBMCs. All receptors come from a man younger than 35 in good health and CMV-seronegative. CDR3s include the opening cysteine and the closing phenylalanine or tryptophan. A D gene is named only where the DNA matches it firmly. Some rows have no size entry. The others give once, few or many, or a class for an expanded clone.

D | J | size | V | CDR3 | DNA
. | TRBJ2-3 | once | TRBV7-9 | CAGSLNGDTQYF | TGTGCCGGCAGCTTAAACGGAGATACGCAGTATTTT
. | TRBJ1-2 | . | TRBV19 | CASTRGLGLSYGYTF | TGTGCCAGTACCAGAGGGTTGGGTCTCTCCTATGGCTACACCTTC
. | TRBJ1-5 | . | TRBV6-6 | CASSPDGGLNQPQHF | TGTGCCAGCAGTCCGGACGGGGGACTCAATCAGCCCCAGCATTTT
TRBD2 | TRBJ2-1 | . | TRBV11-3 | CASSLFGRGLHNEQFF | TGTGCCAGCAGCTTATTCGGGCGGGGGTTGCACAATGAGCAGTTCTTC
. | TRBJ2-6 | . | TRBV11-2 | CASSPQAANVLTF | TGTGCCAGCAGCCCTCAGGCGGCCAACGTCCTGACTTTC
. | TRBJ2-7 | . | TRBV9 | CASSVAGGTAYEQYF | TGTGCCAGCAGCGTAGCTGGCGGGACAGCCTACGAGCAGTACTTC
TRBD1 | TRBJ1-3 | . | TRBV9 | CASSAGTGTTGNTIYF | TGTGCCAGCAGCGCAGGGACAGGGACAACTGGAAACACCATATATTTT
. | TRBJ1-1 | many | TRBV4-3 | CASSSQGYTEAFF | TGCGCCAGCAGCTCCCAGGGCTACACTGAAGCTTTCTTT
TRBD2 | TRBJ2-6 | once | TRBV27 | CASSTLGGYSSGANVLTF | TGTGCCAGCAGCACCCTGGGAGGGTATAGTTCTGGGGCCAACGTCCTGACTTTC
. | TRBJ1-2 | once | TRBV7-9 | CSSSERVDSANGYTF | TGTTCCAGCAGCGAGAGAGTCGACAGCGCGAATGGCTACACCTTC
. | TRBJ1-2 | . | TRBV7-9 | CASRPSGTSNYGYTF | TGTGCCAGCAGGCCCTCCGGGACATCAAACTATGGCTACACCTTC
. | TRBJ2-7 | . | TRBV9 | CASSVQEDYEQYF | TGTGCCAGCAGCGTTCAGGAAGACTACGAGCAGTACTTC
. | TRBJ1-2 | . | TRBV29-1 | CSVQTLPRSGSYGYTF | TGCAGCGTTCAAACACTCCCCCGGTCAGGCTCCTATGGCTACACCTTC
. | TRBJ1-2 | . | TRBV5-1 | CASSDGGPGYTF | TGCGCCAGCAGTGACGGGGGACCGGGCTACACCTTC
. | TRBJ1-2 | . | TRBV12-5 | CASGGGWVLDGYTF | TGTGCTAGTGGTGGGGGGTGGGTTTTGGATGGCTACACCTTC